This T cell receptor (beta chain) was recorded in a study of shared clonotypes between healthy human individuals. Whole-study findings and limits: Naive subsets generally had larger estimated richness than memory subsets. Naive CD4 clonotypes were shared across several donors at about 5%.

The sorted-subset replicate PCRs were given approximately 190 ng DNA, which is some 29,000 T cell genomes. Assay: immunoSEQ multiplex PCR; the TCRdb copy retains only in-frame clones and omits some. The sample shows about 1.5 million clones, under 99% of them seen only once. Worth noting for this clone: The antigen is undetermined.

The V end was cut by 1 base, the J end by 6 bases, with 10 bases between. CDR3 length: 14 residues. Germline V gives CDR1 SGHTA, CDR2 FQGNSA. This clonotype was sampled from a young man in good health. Sequencing was performed on naive CD4+ T cells sorted from blood. The sample's subset: CD45RA+ positively selected. The rearrangement joins TRBV7-2 to TRBJ2-4; D not resolved. CDR3 loop: CASSLDRARNIQYF. The DNA of the CDR3 is TGTGCCAGCAGCTTAGATAGGGCGCGAAACATTCAGTACTTC.